The present T cell receptor (beta chain) was sequenced within a study of early T cells in non-severe SARS-CoV-2 infection. At the level of the study: Alpha and beta chains were unpaired, from unsorted whole-blood bulk RNA. Notes on the study in general: Missing private and CD4 specificities, VDJdb matching favored anti-spike CD8 responses.

The germline gives CDR1 SQVTM, CDR2 ANQGSEA. The CDR3 has 11 residues. Trimming removed 7 bases from V and 7 bases from J, with 14 bases in between. Individual cDNA molecules carried attached unique molecular identifiers. From the 5' RACE reads, TCRdb called clonotypes with MiXCR, one entry per CDR3 protein. This table has tens of thousands of distinct CDR3 sequences, 9% to 15% appearing once. This clonotype has a handful of counts. Its antigen is as yet unknown. The sequencing input was whole blood. The chain has TRBV29-1 and TRBJ2-7; the D gene could be TRBD1 or TRBD2 (5 bases each). This TCR was sampled from an adult who was a healthcare worker with PCR-confirmed SARS-CoV-2 infection or an uninfected control (not recorded which). CDR3 nucleotides: TGCAGCGCTGGGACCGGACGGGAGCAGTACTTC. The encoded protein is CSAGTGREQYF.